Shown below are 26 T cell receptor beta chains from a single sample sequenced in a study of OX40 agonist ivuxolimab in advanced cancers. The protocol was immunoSEQ multiplex PCR, while the TCRdb copy is restricted to in-frame clones and leaves out a portion. The sample yields tens of thousands of clones, 75% to 95% seen once. Sequenced material: CD4+ or CD8+ T cells sorted from blood, taken in a trial of the OX40 agonist ivuxolimab. Receptors originate from an adult with an advanced solid tumor such as melanoma, head and neck, liver or kidney cancer.

The chain is built from TRBV28 and TRBJ1-2; 7 nucleotides agree with TRBD1. Looked up from germline, CDR1 is MDHEN and CDR2 is SYDVKM. The CDR3 consists of 14 residues. Unmatched junction bases numbered 5, after V lost 4 bases and J lost 3 bases. CDR3 coding DNA: TGTGCCAGCAGTTATGCAGGGGGGTACTATGGCTACACCTTC. Its translation: CASSYAGGYYGYTF.

V and J are TRBV7-6 and TRBJ2-3, with TRBD2 matching over 9 bases. CDR1 SGHVS and CDR2 FNYEAQ come from the germline V gene. Trimming took 5 bases from V and 6 from J; bases not matched to a gene: 9. CDR3 length: 15 amino acids. The CDR3 DNA is TGTGCCAGCAGCCCGGTTAGCGGGAGAACGGATACGCAGTATTTT. Its protein product is CASSPVSGRTDTQYF. The full variable domain, with the rest looked up from reference TRBV7-6 and TRBJ2-3, is GAGVSQSPRYKVTKRGQDVALRCDPISGHVSLYWYRQALGQGPEFLTYFNYEAQQDKSGLPNDRFSAERPEGSISTLTIQRTEQRDSAMYRCASSPVSGRTDTQYFGPGTRLTVL.

The chain recombines TRBV11-2 with TRBJ2-7, with 8 bases aligning to TRBD2. CDR1 is SGHAT and CDR2 is FQNNGV in the germline V gene. There are 16 residues in the CDR3. J gave up 10 bases and V 1 base, and 15 bases lay outside the gene matches. CDR3 sequence reads: CASSLAGLAGGPEQYF. CDR3 DNA sequence: TGTGCCAGCAGCTTAGCGGGGTTGGCGGGAGGTCCGGAACAGTACTTC.

J is TRBJ2-1 and V is TRBV9; D perhaps matches TRBD2 (6 bases). The CDR3 consists of 15 residues. Germline CDR1 and CDR2: SGDLS and YYNGEE. Trimming cost V 0 bases and J 4 bases, with 11 bases left between them. For the CDR3, the DNA is TGTGCCAGCAGCGTAGCGGCGGGAACTTACAATGAGCAGTTCTTC. It yields the protein CASSVAAGTYNEQFF.

The CDR3 loop is CASSYLPGLSYEQYF. The CDR3, as DNA: TGTGCCAGCAGTTACCTACCGGGACTCTCCTACGAGCAGTACTTC. The chain is built from TRBV6-6 and TRBJ2-7; possibly TRBD2 for D (6 bases). Trimming left V 2 bases short and J 0 bases short, with 11 bases between. There are 15 residues in the CDR3. Germline values: CDR1 MNHNY, CDR2 SVGAGI (reference sequence).

The rearrangement links TRBV6-1 to TRBJ2-3; D ambiguous. V was shortened by 6 bases and J by 0 bases, with 13 bases between the two germline ends. The CDR3 extends over 15 amino acids. CDR1 and CDR2 (germline): MNHNS, SASEGT. The CDR3 region has the DNA TGTGCCAGCAGCGCCCTAGGATTTAGCACAGATACGCAGTATTTT. Its translation: CASSALGFSTDTQYF.

This clone was seen a few times. This sequence joins TRBV6-4 and TRBJ2-1, with D possibly being TRBD1 (5 bases). CDR3 length: 12 residues. Per the germline V gene, CDR1 is MRHNA and CDR2 is SNTAGT. Trimming took off 2 bases at V and 6 bases at J, with 5 bases between the two ends. CDR3 bases: TGTGCCAGCAGTGACAGGGGCAATGAGCAGTTCTTC. Translation: CASSDRGNEQFF.

The chain employs TRBV6-5 and TRBJ1-1; 11 bases line up with TRBD1. This CDR3 is built from 14 residues. After removal of 4 bases from V and 10 bases from J, the junction contained 8 bases not matched to a gene. The germline gives CDR1 MNHEY, CDR2 SVGAGI. The CDR3 bases are TGTGCCAGCAGTTCCGGGACAGGGGGAAGAGGAGCTTTCTTT. Protein: CASSSGTGGRGAFF.

The V and J genes are TRBV5-1 and TRBJ2-7; 10 positions agree with TRBD2. The CDR3 totals 15 residues. Germline V gene sequence: CDR1 SGHRS, CDR2 YFSETQ. V shed 0 bases, J shed 4 bases, and the junction held 4 bases outside the gene matches. The CDR3 DNA reads TGCGCCAGCAGCTTGGTACTAGCGGGAAATTACGAGCAGTACTTC. As protein: CASSLVLAGNYEQYF.

The rearrangement links TRBV9 to TRBJ2-5; perhaps TRBD2 as D (8 bases). Trimming stripped 2 bases from V and 3 bases from J, with 11 bases between. The CDR3 is 14 amino acids. CDR1 SGDLS and CDR2 YYNGEE come from the germline V gene. CDR3 sequence: CASSVSGTEETQYF. Written as DNA, the CDR3 is TGTGCCAGCAGCGTTAGCGGGACAGAAGAGACCCAGTACTTC.

The chain links TRBV2 to TRBJ2-1, with D perhaps matching TRBD2 (5 bases). Trimming cost V 8 bases and J 9 bases, with 11 bases left between them. Germline CDR1 is SNHLY and CDR2 is FYNNEI. This CDR3 has 11 residues. CDR3 region: CASPREPEQFF. The DNA for the CDR3 is TGTGCCAGCCCCCGGGAACCTGAGCAGTTCTTC.

The chain couples TRBV7-2 to TRBJ1-4; tentatively, D is TRBD1 (5 bases). The V gene lost 2 bases and the J gene lost 0 bases, with 10 bases spanning the gap. This CDR3 spans 16 amino acids. Germline V gene data show CDR1 as SGHTA and CDR2 as FQGNSA. Here the CDR3 DNA reads TGTGCCAGCAGCTTAACGGGACCTGCAACTAATGAAAAACTGTTTTTT. Translation: CASSLTGPATNEKLFF.

This clone was seen a handful of times. The rearrangement links TRBV7-3 to TRBJ2-3; no clear D gene. Germline-derived CDR1 and CDR2 are SGHTA and FQGTGA. Trimming left V 2 bases short and J 2 bases short, with 8 bases between. The CDR3 has 14 amino acids. CDR3 protein: CASSLFSNTDTQYF. CDR3 DNA sequence: TGTGCCAGCAGCTTATTTTCCAACACAGATACGCAGTATTTT.

The chain carries TRBV7-9 and TRBJ1-1; D may be TRBD1 (5 bases). Trimming pared 6 bases from V and 1 base from J, leaving 15 bases between. The CDR3 loop spans 15 amino acids. Germline V lookup: CDR1 SEHNR, CDR2 FQNEAQ (reference sequence). The CDR3 nucleotides read TGTGCCAGCAGTTTACGTCAGGGATCGAACACTGAAGCTTTCTTT. This codes for CASSLRQGSNTEAFF.

This clone came up a few times. The gene calls are TRBV19 and TRBJ1-5; D may be TRBD1 (5 bases). This CDR3 has 16 amino acids. Germline CDR1 and CDR2: LNHDA and SQIVND (reference sequence). The ends were cut back, 10 bases at V and 2 bases at J, with 21 bases in the middle. CDR3 in amino acids: CATRKQAPQGNQPQHF. DNA of the CDR3: TGTGCCACCCGGAAACAGGCCCCCCAAGGCAATCAGCCCCAGCATTTT.

This chain links TRBV5-6 with TRBJ1-1, with D unresolved. Trimming cost V 4 bases and J 5 bases, with 9 bases left between them. Germline CDR1 and CDR2: SGHDT and YYEEEE. CDR3 length equals 12 residues. The CDR3 here is CASSPGATEAFF. The CDR3 nucleotides read TGTGCCAGCAGCCCGGGTGCGACTGAAGCTTTCTTT. Variable domain in full (rest from reference TRBV5-6 and TRBJ1-1): DAGVTQSPTHLIKTRGQQVTLRCSPKSGHDTVSWYQQALGQGPQFIFQYYEEEERQRGNFPDRFSGHQFPNYSSELNVNALLLGDSALYLCASSPGATEAFFGQGTRLTVV.

This clone was counted a single time. The chain couples TRBV4-2 to TRBJ1-5; 7 bases are shared with TRBD1. CDR1 and CDR2 from the germline V gene are LGHNA and YNFKEQ. CDR3 length: 16 residues. V trimming: 3 bases; J trimming: 3 bases; junction bases outside the gene matches: 8. CDR3 in amino acids: CASSQATGVDNQPQHF. CDR3 DNA: TGTGCCAGCAGCCAGGCCACAGGGGTGGACAATCAGCCCCAGCATTTT.

The chain employs TRBV5-1 and TRBJ2-5; D tentatively reads TRBD1 or TRBD2 (5 bases each). CDR3 length: 14 residues. Trimming removed 6 bases from V and 5 bases from J, with 17 bases in between. Looked up from germline, CDR1 is SGHRS and CDR2 is YFSETQ. CDR3 in DNA: TGCGCCAGCACCCCATCCGGGACGGGGGAGACCCAGTACTTC. This codes for CASTPSGTGETQYF.

The V call is TRBV15, the J call TRBJ1-2, with D possibly TRBD1 on 5 matching bases. V was shortened by 8 bases and J by 2 bases, with 9 bases between the two germline ends. The CDR3 runs 12 residues. Germline lookup yields CDR1 LNHNV and CDR2 YYDKDF (reference sequence). The CDR3 region has the DNA TGTGCCACCGGGTCAGGGAACTATGGCTACACCTTC. As protein: CATGSGNYGYTF.

The chain combines TRBV19 with TRBJ2-3; 14 bases match TRBD2. The germline V gene encodes CDR1 LNHDA and CDR2 SQIVND (reference sequence). With V trimmed by 5 bases and J by 6 bases, 7 bases remained unmatched. The CDR3 covers 16 residues. The chain's CDR3 is CASSPRTSGRRDTQYF. The CDR3 region has the DNA TGTGCCAGTAGTCCTCGGACTAGCGGGAGGCGGGATACGCAGTATTTT.

The chain couples TRBV28 to TRBJ2-7; TRBD1 aligns across 7 bases. After removal of 5 bases from V and 9 bases from J, the junction contained 4 bases not matched to a gene. The length of the CDR3 is 11 residues. CDR1 is MDHEN, CDR2 SYDVKM, per germline. The CDR3, as DNA: TGTGCCAGCAGTGGACAGGTTGGGCAGTACTTC. Residues: CASSGQVGQYF.

The chain combines TRBV6-5 with TRBJ1-5; D is ambiguous. There are 13 residues in the CDR3. Trimming took off 4 bases at V and 2 bases at J, with 6 bases between the two ends. Germline V gives CDR1 MNHEY, CDR2 SVGAGI. The CDR3 spells CASSSTRNQPQHF. Here the CDR3 DNA reads TGTGCCAGCAGTTCGACACGCAATCAGCCCCAGCATTTT.

J is TRBJ2-7 and V is TRBV19, with 9 positions matching TRBD1. Germline lookup yields CDR1 LNHDA and CDR2 SQIVND (reference sequence). The CDR3 totals 14 residues. The trim removed 4 bases at V and 9 bases at J, leaving 10 bases unmatched. CDR3 DNA: TGTGCCAGTAGTAGAACCGGGACAGGGTATGGGCAGTACTTC. Translation gives CASSRTGTGYGQYF.

This chain uses TRBV30 with TRBJ1-6; D may be TRBD1 (6 bases). The V end was cut by 1 base, the J end by 6 bases, with 13 bases between. Germline CDR1 GTSNPN, CDR2 SVGIG (reference sequence). This CDR3 has 15 amino acids. The DNA for the CDR3 is TGTGCCTGGAGTGGAACAGGGTTACCTAATTCACCCCTCCACTTT. Protein sequence: CAWSGTGLPNSPLHF.

This clone was picked up one time. V gene TRBV19 combines with J gene TRBJ1-5; 9 nucleotides match TRBD1. Germline CDR1 LNHDA, CDR2 SQIVND (reference sequence). The CDR3 is 15 residues long. The V segment lost 6 bases and the J segment 2 bases; nucleotides outside the gene matches: 5. The CDR3 here is CASSPRTGGNQPQHF. The CDR3 coding sequence is TGTGCCAGTAGCCCCAGGACAGGGGGCAATCAGCCCCAGCATTTT.

The chain joins TRBV19 to TRBJ2-7; D is undetermined. V lost 6 bases to trimming and J lost 9 bases, with 6 bases between them. The length of the CDR3 is 9 residues. Germline V gene sequence: CDR1 LNHDA, CDR2 SQIVND (reference sequence). CDR3 sequence (DNA): TGTGCCAGTAGGCGTATGCAGTACTTC. Translation gives CASRRMQYF.